Here is one TCR beta chain with its context. Its antigen remains unidentified. The data derive from a study of T cells in Graves' hyperthyroidism and ophthalmopathy. As for the study in general: Peripheral blood sampling occurred at initial diagnosis, before any treatment. Notes on the study in general: Stable hyperthyroidism and ophthalmopathy were separated using 13 V-J signatures. Blood also carried most thyroid clonotypes expanded above 0.001.

CDR1 is MNHEY, CDR2 SVGEGT, per germline. This CDR3 has 16 amino acids. V was cut by 8 bases and J by 5 bases, with 24 bases left in between. Using RNA transcripts as the source, TCR beta CDR3 regions were amplified. HTBI primers were employed in a first-round RT-PCR of the TCR CDR3. TCRdb ran MiXCR on the multiplex PCR reads and lists one entry per CDR3 protein. The repertoire consists of more than 550,000 distinct CDR3 sequences, with roughly a sixth occurring once and the leading ten covering around 15%. The gene calls are TRBV6-2 or TRBV6-3 and TRBJ1-1; TRBD1 might be the D (6 bases). Material: blood. The sequence came from a woman aged 50 to 60 with Graves' hyperthyroidism that later progressed to Graves' ophthalmopathy. This CDR3 is CASCPARGALETEAFF. CDR3 in DNA: TGTGCCAGCTGCCCGGCCCGGGGGGCGCTGGAGACTGAAGCTTTCTTT.